This TCR beta chain was identified in a study of T cell changes during pregnancy in multiple sclerosis. CDR1 is SGHVS, CDR2 FQNEAQ, per germline. The CDR3 loop spans 16 amino acids. V lost 5 bases and J lost 3; bases outside the gene matches: 6. Produced via immunoSEQ multiplex PCR; TCRdb's table is partial and in-frame only. The table records about 60,000 clones, nearly 95% of them present only once. The chain uses TRBV7-8 and TRBJ1-5; 11 bases line up with TRBD1. The origin of this receptor is a female donor with multiple sclerosis, enrolled in a pregnancy study. This specimen consisted of peripheral blood, obtained in the first trimester of pregnancy. CDR3 bases: TGTGCCAGCAGCCCCGGGGACAGGGGGGACAATCAGCCCCAGCATTTT. It specifies CASSPGDRGDNQPQHF.